This record covers a single T cell receptor (beta chain). The data are from a study of CD8 T cells in Susac syndrome. V lost 3 bases and J 5 bases, leaving 4 bases between the germline ends. The CDR3 has 11 residues. Germline V gene sequence: CDR1 SQVTM, CDR2 ANQGSEA. Random-hexamer reverse transcription was applied to roughly 0.5 to 1 ug RNA. From the immunoSEQ multiplex PCR reads, TCRdb called clonotypes with MiXCR, one entry per CDR3 protein. The sample contains 95,000 to 150,000 distinct CDR3 sequences, just over 95% of which appear only once. The clonotype was recovered from a human donor with Susac syndrome. Input material: CD4+ T cells from PBMCs. This sequence joins TRBV29-1 and TRBJ1-4; D is uncertain. For the CDR3, the DNA is TGCAGCGTTGAGGGGAATGAAAAACTGTTTTTT. It codes for CSVEGNEKLFF.